The 5 T cell receptor beta chains below come from one sample, sequenced in a study of blood T cell repertoires in COVID-19. Data came from immunoSEQ multiplex PCR; TCRdb stores just in-frame clones and leaves some out. The table shows fewer than 350,000 clones, with about 87% occurring only once. The sequencing sample was made of peripheral blood. These receptors all stem from a woman in her forties or fifties who had recovered from COVID-19.

This chain connects TRBV3-1 (or the pseudogene TRBV3-2) to TRBJ1-5; no reliable D call. V lost 0 bases and J lost 11, with 17 bases in between. Germline assignment: CDR1 LGHDT and CDR2 YNNKEL (reference sequence). CDR3 length: 15 amino acids. The CDR3 protein is CASSQDRENLRSQHF. In DNA, the CDR3 is TGTGCCAGCAGCCAAGATCGGGAGAACTTAAGGTCCCAGCATTTT.

The gene calls are TRBV20-1 and TRBJ2-1, with 7 nucleotides matching TRBD2. Germline CDR1 is DFQATT and CDR2 is SNEGSKA (reference sequence). The CDR3 totals 14 residues. V gave up 3 bases and J gave up 7 bases; unmatched junction bases: 9. In nucleotides, the CDR3 is TGCAGTGCTAGTCCAGCGGGATGGCGGAATGAGCAGTTCTTC. This sequence encodes CSASPAGWRNEQFF.

V usage is TRBV6-2 or TRBV6-3 and J usage is TRBJ1-2; possible D gene TRBD1, 5 bases. In germline, CDR1 is MNHEY, CDR2 SVGEGT. The CDR3 totals 13 residues. V lost 2 bases and J 7 bases, leaving 11 bases between the germline ends. The CDR3 region is CASSYRQGGGYTF. The CDR3 region has the DNA TGTGCCAGCAGTTACCGGCAGGGAGGTGGCTACACCTTC.

This clone was observed a few times. V and J are TRBV7-2 and TRBJ2-7; 8 bases are shared with TRBD2. The germline CDR1 and CDR2 sequences are SGHTA and FQGNSA. V shed 0 bases and J 6 bases; nucleotides not matched to a gene: 4. The CDR3 covers 14 residues. The CDR3 DNA sequence: TGTGCCAGCAGCTTAGCTAGCGGGATGGGCGAGCAGTACTTC. Translating gives CASSLASGMGEQYF.

This chain uses TRBV27 with TRBJ1-4; no clear D gene. Germline V lookup: CDR1 MNHEY, CDR2 SMNVEV (reference sequence). This CDR3 contains 13 residues. With 5 bases removed from V and 8 bases from J, the gap between germline ends came to 12 bases. The CDR3 protein is CASSPWGGEKLFF. Here the CDR3 DNA reads TGTGCCAGCAGTCCGTGGGGAGGGGAAAAACTGTTTTTT.